This T cell receptor (beta chain) is from a study of T-cell reconstitution after alpha-beta-depleted transplantation in children. Construction of the TCRbeta library involved unique molecular identifiers. TCRdb itself ran the PCR reads through MiXCR, one entry per CDR3 protein. The data contain approximately 490,000 distinct CDR3 sequences, 10% to 13% of them singletons. This clonotype appeared many times. Sequenced material: PBMCs, taken before TCRalphabeta/CD19-depleted stem cell transplant. This clonotype was obtained from a child aged 2-15 years with inherited bone marrow failure, due to receive a stem cell transplant.

The CDR3 reads CASSREGPTNYNEQFF. CDR3 coding DNA: TGTGCCAGCAGCCGGGAGGGACCCACTAATTACAATGAGCAGTTCTTC. This chain links TRBV12-3 or TRBV12-4 with TRBJ2-1; 8 bases are a match to TRBD2. This CDR3 is 16 amino acids long. V lost 6 bases and J lost 4; bases outside the gene matches: 11.